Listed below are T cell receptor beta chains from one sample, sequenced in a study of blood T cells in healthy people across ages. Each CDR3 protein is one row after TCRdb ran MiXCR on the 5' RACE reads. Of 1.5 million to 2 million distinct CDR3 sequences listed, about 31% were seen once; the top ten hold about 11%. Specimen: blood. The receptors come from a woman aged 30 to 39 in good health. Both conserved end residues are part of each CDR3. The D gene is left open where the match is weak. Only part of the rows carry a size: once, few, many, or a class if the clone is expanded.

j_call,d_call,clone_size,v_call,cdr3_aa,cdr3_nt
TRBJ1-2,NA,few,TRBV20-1,CSARDPKSLYGYTF,TGCAGTGCTAGAGATCCAAAGTCTCTCTATGGCTACACCTTC
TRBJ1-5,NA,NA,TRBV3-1,CASSQGGGRFQPQHF,TGTGCCAGCAGCCAAGGTGGGGGAAGATTTCAGCCCCAGCATTTT
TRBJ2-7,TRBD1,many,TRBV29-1,CSVAGGEGTYEQYF,TGCAGCGTTGCAGGGGGAGAAGGGACCTACGAGCAGTACTTC
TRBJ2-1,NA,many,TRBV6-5,CASWLTAHNEQFF,TGTGCCAGCTGGTTAACAGCTCACAATGAGCAGTTCTTC
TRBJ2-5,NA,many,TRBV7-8,CASSEARDRPETQYF,TGTGCCAGCAGCGAGGCACGAGATAGGCCAGAGACCCAGTACTTC
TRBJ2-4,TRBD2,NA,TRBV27,CASSGSGTPSYNEQYF,TGTGCCAGCAGTGGTAGCGGGACCCCCTCCTACAATGAGCAGTACTTC
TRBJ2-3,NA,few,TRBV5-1,CASSLAGGVADYTDTQYF,TGCGCCAGCAGCTTGGCCGGTGGGGTAGCGGACTACACAGATACGCAGTATTTT
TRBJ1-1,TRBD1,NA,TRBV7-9,CASSSSYRGRNTEAFF,TGTGCCAGCAGTTCTTCCTACAGGGGGAGGAACACTGAAGCTTTCTTT
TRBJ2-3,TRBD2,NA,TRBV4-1,CASRFLEAGVTDTQYF,TGCGCCAGCCGTTTTCTCGAAGCGGGGGTCACAGATACGCAGTATTTT
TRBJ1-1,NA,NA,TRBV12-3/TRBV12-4,CASRHSGVPSARAFF,TGTGCCAGCAGACACTCCGGAGTTCCGTCTGCGAGGGCTTTCTTT
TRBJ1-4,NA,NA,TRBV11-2,CAGRRTGLAANEKLFF,TGTGCCGGCAGGAGAACGGGGCTTGCAGCTAATGAAAAACTGTTTTTT
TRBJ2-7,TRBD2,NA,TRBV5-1,CASSLTAGLSYEQYF,TGCGCCAGCAGCTTAACAGCGGGGCTATCCTACGAGCAGTACTTC
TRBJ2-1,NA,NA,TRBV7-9,CASARPPSYNEQFF,TGTGCCAGCGCCAGGCCTCCCTCCTACAATGAGCAGTTCTTC
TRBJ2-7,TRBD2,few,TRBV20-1,CSARGWTSAGPLDEQYF,TGCAGTGCTAGAGGGTGGACTAGCGCGGGGCCGTTGGACGAGCAGTACTTC
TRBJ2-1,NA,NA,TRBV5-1,CASSLASDYRNEQFF,TGCGCCAGCAGCTTGGCCTCGGACTACCGAAATGAGCAGTTCTTC
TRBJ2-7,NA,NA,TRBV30,CAWSASAGEQYF,TGTGCCTGGAGTGCTAGCGCCGGCGAGCAGTACTTC
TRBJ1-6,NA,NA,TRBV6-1,CASSEGLHSFNSPLHF,TGTGCCAGCAGTGAGGGGCTCCATTCGTTCAATTCACCCCTCCACTTT
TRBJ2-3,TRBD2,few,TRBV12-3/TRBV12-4,CATRAGLSTDTQYF,TGTGCCACTAGAGCGGGACTTAGCACAGATACGCAGTATTTT
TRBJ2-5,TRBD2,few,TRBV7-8,CASSLGLASKEETQYF,TGTGCCAGCAGCTTGGGACTAGCGTCCAAGGAAGAGACCCAGTACTTC
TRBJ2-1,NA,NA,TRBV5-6,CASSRGGGLYNEQFF,TGTGCCAGCAGTCGTGGAGGGGGACTCTACAATGAGCAGTTCTTC
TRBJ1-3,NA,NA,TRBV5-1,CASSPGDGGSGNTIYF,TGCGCCAGCAGCCCAGGGGACGGCGGCTCTGGAAACACCATATATTTT
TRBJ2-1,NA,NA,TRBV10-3,CAIGSGAASYNEQFF,TGTGCCATCGGATCGGGAGCGGCCTCCTACAATGAGCAGTTCTTC
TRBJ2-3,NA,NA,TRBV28,CASQLGQDTQYF,TGTGCCAGTCAGCTGGGGCAGGATACGCAGTATTTT
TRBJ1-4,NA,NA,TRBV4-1,CASSQGQINEKLFF,TGCGCCAGCAGCCAAGGACAGATTAATGAAAAACTGTTTTTT
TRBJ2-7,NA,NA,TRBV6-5,CASSYGESSYNEQYF,TGTGCCAGCAGTTACGGCGAGAGCTCCTACAATGAGCAGTACTTC
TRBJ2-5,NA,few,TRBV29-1,CSVAQGPAETQYF,TGCAGCGTCGCCCAGGGTCCGGCGGAGACCCAGTACTTC
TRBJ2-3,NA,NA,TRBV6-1,CASHGVGDAQYF,TGTGCCAGCCACGGAGTAGGGGATGCGCAGTATTTT
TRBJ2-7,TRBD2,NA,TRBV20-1,CSANNPGTSGYLSYEQYF,TGCAGTGCTAACAATCCCGGGACTAGCGGATACCTCTCCTACGAGCAGTACTTC
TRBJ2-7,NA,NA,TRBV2,CASKGEYQYEQYF,TGTGCCAGCAAGGGAGAGTACCAATACGAGCAGTACTTC
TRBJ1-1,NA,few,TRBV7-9,CASSSIQGPGTEAFF,TGTGCCAGCAGCTCAATTCAGGGGCCAGGGACTGAAGCTTTCTTT
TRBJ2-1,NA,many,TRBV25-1,CASSEGVRGGVDEQFF,TGTGCCAGCAGTGAAGGGGTCAGGGGAGGTGTAGATGAGCAGTTCTTC
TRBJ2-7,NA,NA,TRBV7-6,CASSSAPGGTEQYF,TGTGCCAGCAGCTCGGCCCCCGGAGGGACCGAGCAGTACTTC
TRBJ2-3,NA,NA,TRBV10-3,CAISVGGTDTQYF,TGTGCCATCAGTGTAGGAGGCACAGATACGCAGTATTTT
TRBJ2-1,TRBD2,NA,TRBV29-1,CSAETSGRGEQFF,TGCAGCGCAGAGACTAGCGGGAGAGGTGAGCAGTTCTTC
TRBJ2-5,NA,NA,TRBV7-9,CASSRLEYQETQYF,TGTGCCAGCAGCCGCCTCGAGTACCAAGAGACCCAGTACTTC
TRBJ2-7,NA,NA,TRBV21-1,CANWRGGSSYEQYF,TGTGCCAACTGGAGGGGGGGGTCCTCCTACGAGCAGTACTTC
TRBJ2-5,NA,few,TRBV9,CASSGGPRGAETQYF,TGTGCCAGCAGCGGAGGGCCCAGGGGAGCAGAGACCCAGTACTTC
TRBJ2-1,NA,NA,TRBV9,CASSGRQAFYNEQFF,TGTGCCAGCAGCGGAAGACAGGCTTTTTACAATGAGCAGTTCTTC
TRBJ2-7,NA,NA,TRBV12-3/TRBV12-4,CASSLAGTHYEQYF,TGTGCCAGCAGTTTAGCCGGGACTCACTACGAGCAGTACTTC
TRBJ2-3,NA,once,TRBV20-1,CSASFGGSTDTQYF,TGCAGTGCTAGTTTTGGAGGGAGCACAGATACGCAGTATTTT
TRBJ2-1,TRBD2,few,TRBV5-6,CASSLASVGKRGHNEQFF,TGTGCCAGCAGCTTGGCCTCAGTGGGAAAGCGGGGGCACAATGAGCAGTTCTTC
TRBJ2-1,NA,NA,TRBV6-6,CASNVYRVVGNEQFF,TGTGCCAGCAACGTATACCGTGTGGTTGGCAATGAGCAGTTCTTC
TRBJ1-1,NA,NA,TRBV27,CASSLRGGSTEAFF,TGTGCCAGCAGTCTCAGGGGAGGGAGCACTGAAGCTTTCTTT
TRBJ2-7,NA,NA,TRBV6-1,CASKVTAYEQYF,TGTGCCAGCAAGGTGACAGCCTACGAGCAGTACTTC
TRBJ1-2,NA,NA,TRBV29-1,CSVEDSLGRDYGYTF,TGCAGCGTTGAAGATTCGTTGGGGAGGGACTATGGCTACACCTTC
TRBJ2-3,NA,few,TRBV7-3,CASSLILSDTQYF,TGTGCCAGCAGCTTAATTCTATCAGATACGCAGTATTTT
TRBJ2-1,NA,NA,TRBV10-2,CASSEDSAGYNEQFF,TGCGCCAGCAGTGAAGATTCAGCAGGTTACAATGAGCAGTTCTTC
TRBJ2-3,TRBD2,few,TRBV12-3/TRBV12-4,CASSLSGLVGGTDTQYF,TGTGCCAGCAGTTTATCGGGACTAGTGGGTGGGACAGATACGCAGTATTTT
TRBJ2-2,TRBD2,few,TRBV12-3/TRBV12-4,CASSRTSGGAIGELFF,TGTGCCAGCAGCCGGACTAGCGGGGGGGCAATCGGGGAGCTGTTTTTT
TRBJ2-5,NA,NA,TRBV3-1,CASSQERGKTQHF,TGTGCCAGCAGCCAAGAAAGGGGGAAGACCCAGCACTTC
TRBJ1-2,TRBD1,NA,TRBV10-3,CAISQGGNPGYTF,TGTGCCATCAGCCAGGGGGGAAACCCTGGCTACACCTTC